This TCR beta chain stems from a study of blood T cell repertoires in COVID-19. Overall study: Whether acute or convalescent, the COVID-19 samples came from the United States, Italy and Spain. From T cells, B-cell-depleted T cells, or PBMCs came the material, which was cDNA or gDNA.

Original processing notes: Using reference gene primer amplification, nucleated cell counts were estimated. Method: immunoSEQ multiplex PCR; TCRdb's copy keeps in-frame clones and lacks some. For V, J and clone size, that table is used; D and trimming come from the DNA. The sample lists more than 10,000 clones; 90% were seen once. The CDR3 contains 15 residues. Per germline, CDR1 SGDLS and CDR2 YYNGEE. Trimming cost V 4 bases and J 1 base; bases outside gene matches: 2. This TCR derives from a human donor in a cohort sampled during active COVID-19. The source material was peripheral blood. This chain links TRBV9 with TRBJ2-3; TRBD2 matches 11 bases. CDR3 DNA sequence: TGTGCCAGCAGCTTACTAGCGGGGGGCACAGATACGCAGTATTTT. Translating gives CASSLLAGGTDTQYF.